This T cell receptor beta chain was sequenced during a study of long-term antiretroviral therapy in people with HIV. J lost 6 bases, V lost 6 bases, and 8 bases had no gene match. The CDR3 length is 15 residues. Per the germline V gene, CDR1 is SEHNR and CDR2 is FQNEAQ (reference sequence). General study results and limits: Whichever time point was examined, clones expanded before ART dominated the repertoire.

The libraries were made with immunoSEQ v3.0 at survey level. TCRdb's table, derived via immunoSEQ multiplex PCR, lists solely in-frame clones and lacks some. The table shows about 18,000 clones, with roughly 80% occurring only once. This clone was counted between two and nine times. Its target is unknown. The sequencing here drew on unsorted PBMCs, taken 0.6 years after starting antiretroviral therapy. The chain is built from TRBV7-9 and TRBJ1-6, with 7 bases identical to TRBD1. This sequence originates from a woman under 30 with HIV. The DNA for the CDR3 is TGTGCCAGCAGTATGGGAGGGGGCTCTAATTCACCCCTCCACTTT. Its protein product is CASSMGGGSNSPLHF.